This T cell receptor (beta chain) was captured in a study of T cell repertoires in cytomegalovirus infection. On the study more broadly: An indication of both CMV infection and matching HLA type came from public TCR beta signatures.

This clonotype was detected once. Its antigen is as yet unknown. J lost 16 bases, V lost 3 bases, and 7 bases had no gene match. Germline V gene lookup returns CDR1 LNHDA and CDR2 SQIVND (reference sequence). The CDR3 loop spans 12 amino acids. One entry per CDR3 protein, called by TCRdb with MiXCR from the reads. Seen here are about 500,000 distinct CDR3 sequences, roughly 34% observed once, and the top ten hold roughly a sixth. The study's findings and limits: Dominating the ex vivo response were TCR beta clonotypes that were CMV-specific and HLA-C-restricted.

The clonotype comes from a human donor in good health (CMV status not recorded). Some clones in this sample may be carry-over from other donors' samples. The material sequenced was cultured PBMCs, taken from culture after CMV antigen stimulation. The chain carries TRBV19 and TRBJ2-1, with 9 bases identical to TRBD2. The CDR3 DNA is TGTGCCAGTAGTATCCAAGCGGGAGGCCAATTCTTC. Its translation is CASSIQAGGQFF.